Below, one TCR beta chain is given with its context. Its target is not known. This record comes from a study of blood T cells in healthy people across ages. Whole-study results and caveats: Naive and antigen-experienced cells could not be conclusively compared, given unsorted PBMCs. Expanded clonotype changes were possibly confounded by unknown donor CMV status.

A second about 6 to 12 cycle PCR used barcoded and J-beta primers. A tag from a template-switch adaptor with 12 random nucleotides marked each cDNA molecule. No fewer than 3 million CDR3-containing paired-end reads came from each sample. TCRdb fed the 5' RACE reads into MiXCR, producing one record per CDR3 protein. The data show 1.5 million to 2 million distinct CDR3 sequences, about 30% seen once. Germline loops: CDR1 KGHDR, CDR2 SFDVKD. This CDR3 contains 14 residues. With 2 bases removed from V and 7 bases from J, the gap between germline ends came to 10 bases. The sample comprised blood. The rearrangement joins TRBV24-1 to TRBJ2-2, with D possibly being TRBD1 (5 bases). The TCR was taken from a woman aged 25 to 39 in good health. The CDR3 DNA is TGTGCCACCAGTGATTGGCGGACAAACGGGGAGCTGTTTTTT. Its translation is CATSDWRTNGELFF.